Given below is one TCR beta chain in context. The source of the sample is a study of T cell responses to AZD1222 COVID-19 vaccine. The CDR3 contains 17 residues. Trimming left V 1 base short and J 6 bases short, with 21 bases between. Germline CDR1 reads SGHDN; CDR2 reads FVKESK. TCRdb keeps only in-frame clones here, not all; method: immunoSEQ multiplex PCR. This table holds 150,000 to 200,000 clones, 70% to 90% found once. This specimen was peripheral blood, taken 28 days after the second AZD1222 dose. The chain combines TRBV14 with TRBJ1-2; the D is unclear. This receptor was taken from an adult who received the AZD1222 COVID-19 vaccine. The CDR3 loop reads CASSQVRSRLAGNGYTF. For the CDR3, the DNA is TGTGCCAGCAGCCAAGTGAGGAGCCGGCTCGCGGGGAATGGCTACACCTTC.